This T cell receptor (beta chain) is drawn from a study of T cell repertoires in cytomegalovirus infection (dated by TCRdb to the late 2010s). As for the study more broadly: Alongside well-studied HLA-B-restricted epitopes, the peptide stimulations were aimed at recently identified HLA-C-restricted CMV epitopes, whose presentation resists viral immunomodulation. The HLA type of each donor mattered for the analysis, because public TCR beta signatures pointed to carriage of CMV infection along with the matching HLA type. Summary of the overall study and its limitations: In the ex vivo response, HLA-C-restricted CMV-specific TCR beta clonotypes were dominant, and in two of eight donors the single most frequent clonotype came from this HLA-C-restricted group. Cumulative frequency of public TCR beta family members discriminated carriers of CMV infection plus the relevant HLA type in this cohort and an independent roughly 350-donor cohort.

The treatment or condition label corresponds to: in vitro stimulation with specific CMV peptide epitopes to enrich CMV-specific T cells. Between the V and J ends, shortened by 3 bases and 3 bases respectively, the junction contains 13 bases. Taken from cysteine to phenylalanine, the CDR3 has 15 residues. Left in the record is the CDR3 DNA by itself, 45 bases read in frame from the first base. The germline V gene encodes CDR1 MNHEY and CDR2 SMNVEV (reference sequence). Instrument on record: Illumina HiSeq 1500. TCRdb reworked the public reads: Q25 trimming with fastp, MiXCR clone assembly, productive beta chains retained. Each record represents a unique CDR3 protein, reported with the most common genes and DNA among its rows. For this sample the table gives about 920,000 distinct CDR3 sequences, of which around 31% were detected only once. The ten largest clonotypes hold 11% to 15% of the sample. Comments on this clonotype: Its antigen remains undetermined. No much larger clone is present one base from it, and per-base qualities are unavailable.

This receptor was identified in a human donor in good health (CMV status not recorded). Some clones in this sample may be carry-over from other donors' samples. The sample was cultured CD8+ T cells from PBMCs, taken from culture after CMV antigen stimulation. The rearranged segments are TRBV27 and TRBJ2-3; TRBD1 is possibly the D segment (7 matching bases). The DNA sequence is TGTGCCAGCAGTTTGACAGGGAGGTTAACAGATACGCAGTATTTT. This codes for CASSLTGRLTDTQYF.